A selection of T cell receptor beta chains follows, all from one sample in a study of neurological immune-mediated disorders. TCRdb analysed the 5' RACE reads with MiXCR anew, one entry per CDR3 protein. Here the sample spans around 70,000 distinct CDR3 sequences, around 5.2% being singletons. Sequenced material: PBMCs. Every receptor here comes from a man aged 18 to 35 with multiple sclerosis. Both conserved end residues are part of each CDR3. The order of the fields is clone size, J gene, D gene, V gene, CDR3 DNA, CDR3 protein. D genes are given only for firm matches. Clone size is given as once, few, many, or a class for an expanded clone.

>many|TRBJ2-2|TRBD2|TRBV10-3
TGTGCCACCCTCCTCAGCGGGATAAACACCGGGGAGCTGTTTTTT
CATLLSGINTGELFF
>few|TRBJ2-1|TRBD2|TRBV20-1
TGCAGTGCTAGAGACCGAGCGGGGAGCTCCTACAATGAGCAGTTCTTC
CSARDRAGSSYNEQFF
>few|TRBJ2-6|-|TRBV20-1
TGCAGTGCTAGTGAGGTGTCTGGGGCCAAAGTCCTGACTTTC
CSASEVSGAKVLTF
>few|TRBJ1-5|TRBD1|TRBV20-1
TGCAGTGCCCTCAAGGACAGGGGTAGCAATCAGCCCCAGAATTTT
CSALKDRGSNQPQNF
>many|TRBJ2-1|TRBD2|TRBV20-1
TGCAGTGCAGCCGGGGGGACCTACAATGAGCAGTTCTTC
CSAAGGTYNEQFF
>many|TRBJ2-3|-|TRBV12-3/TRBV12-4
TGTGCCAGCAGGTCCCCTAGCACAGATACGCAGTATTTT
CASRSPSTDTQYF
>many|TRBJ1-2|-|TRBV5-1
TGCGCCAGCAGCCCACAGACAAAGCTCTATGGCTACACCTTC
CASSPQTKLYGYTF
>many|TRBJ2-1|-|TRBV7-2
TGTGCCAGCAGCCCCTGGGGGTCGGGGAACAATGAGCAGTTCTTC
CASSPWGSGNNEQFF
>many|TRBJ1-3|-|TRBV5-1
TGCGCCAGCAGGGCCCCCTCTGGAAACACCATATATTTT
CASRAPSGNTIYF
>many|TRBJ2-5|TRBD1|TRBV27
TGTGCCAGCAGTAACAGGGGGAAGGGCCAAGAGACCCAGTACTTC
CASSNRGKGQETQYF
>many|TRBJ1-2|TRBD1|TRBV9
TGTGCCAGCAGCCCCCGGGACAGCCTTAACTATGGCTACACCTTC
CASSPRDSLNYGYTF
>many|TRBJ2-1|-|TRBV20-1
TGCAGTGCTAACGACTACAGCAATGAGCAGTTCTTC
CSANDYSNEQFF
>many|TRBJ2-2|-|TRBV9
TGTGCCAGCAGCCCCCGCGGGGCGAACACCGGGGAGCTGTTTTTT
CASSPRGANTGELFF
>many|TRBJ2-7|-|TRBV6-6
TGTGCCAGCAGTCTCGACCGGTATATGGACGAGCAGTACTTC
CASSLDRYMDEQYF
>many|TRBJ1-5|TRBD1|TRBV7-2
TGTGCCAGCAGCCCAAACAGGGGTAGCAATCAGCCCCAGCATTTT
CASSPNRGSNQPQHF
>many|TRBJ2-7|TRBD1|TRBV18
TGTGCCAGCTCACCGACGACTCCGGGACAGGGCACCTACGAGCAGTACTTC
CASSPTTPGQGTYEQYF
>many|TRBJ2-7|TRBD1|TRBV29-1
TGCAGCGTTGACAAGGGGGCTGACGAGCAGTACTTC
CSVDKGADEQYF
>many|TRBJ1-6|TRBD1|TRBV28
TGTGCCAGCAGTCCGACAGGGGTTGGGAATTCACCCCTCAACTTT
CASSPTGVGNSPLNF
>many|TRBJ1-6|-|TRBV5-1
TGCGCCAGCAGCTTTGTTGCGGGGGATAATTCACCCCTCCACTTT
CASSFVAGDNSPLHF
>many|TRBJ2-7|-|TRBV28
TGTGCCAGCAGTCGCCGAGGGGCCGTTGGCTACGAGCAGTACTTC
CASSRRGAVGYEQYF
>few|TRBJ2-4|TRBD1|TRBV27
TGTGCCAGCAGTTTATGGGACAGGGAAATGGAAGGCCCGGTCTTACCCAAAAACATTCAGTACTTC
CASSLWDREMEGPVLPKNIQYF
>many|TRBJ2-3|-|TRBV7-8
TGTGCCAGCAGCTCACAACTTGGCACAGATACGCAGTATTTT
CASSSQLGTDTQYF
>many|TRBJ2-1|-|TRBV20-1
TGCAGTGCTAGAGCTCCCGTGGGAAGCCCTTCTGAGCAGTTCTTC
CSARAPVGSPSEQFF
>many|TRBJ2-7|-|TRBV7-2
TGTGCCAGCAGCTTAGGGGGTTTCGACGAGCAGTACTTC
CASSLGGFDEQYF
>many|TRBJ1-5|-|TRBV10-2
TGCGCCAGCACAGGGCAAAGGGGCAATCAGCCCCAGCATTTT
CASTGQRGNQPQHF
>many|TRBJ2-3|TRBD2|TRBV20-1
TGCAGTGCTAGCTCTAGCGGGGGGGGGGTCACAGATACGCAGTATTTT
CSASSSGGGVTDTQYF
>many|TRBJ1-1|TRBD1|TRBV4-2
TGTGCCAGCAGCCAAGGACAGGGGGCGCGAGGCGCTGAAGCTTTCTTT
CASSQGQGARGAEAFF
>many|TRBJ2-3|-|TRBV9
TGTGCCAGCAGCGTAGCTACTAGCCCCACAGATACGCAGTATTTT
CASSVATSPTDTQYF
>many|TRBJ2-5|TRBD1|TRBV15
TGTGCCACCAGCAGCGGACAGGGGGGAGTTAAGACCCAGTACTTC
CATSSGQGGVKTQYF
>many|TRBJ2-1|TRBD1|TRBV24-1
TGTGCCACCAGTGACCCTGGGGACAGGGACGGGTACAATGAGCAGTTCTTC
CATSDPGDRDGYNEQFF
>many|TRBJ1-1|-|TRBV20-1
TGCAGTGCTAGATCCCAACAGGTCTCCGCTTTCTTT
CSARSQQVSAFF